These T cell receptor beta chains were read from a single sample in a study of shared clonotypes between healthy human individuals. This table comes from immunoSEQ multiplex PCR, and its TCRdb copy is limited to in-frame clones, with some not included. This sample has over 850,000 clones, with around 78% found just once. The sequencing input was memory CD4+ T cells from PBMCs. The receptors stem from a man aged 18-30 years in good health. Some clones in this sample may be carry-over from other donors' samples. CDR3s include the opening cysteine and the closing phenylalanine or tryptophan. D genes are given only for firm matches. The listing skips clone size in some rows; elsewhere it reads once, few, many or a size class.

v_call,clone_size,j_call,d_call,cdr3_aa,cdr3_nt
TRBV7-9,NA,TRBJ1-4,TRBD1,CASSARGYATNEKLFF,TGTGCCAGCAGCGCCAGGGGGTATGCAACTAATGAAAAACTGTTTTTT
TRBV7-3,NA,TRBJ2-1,NA,CASSLTGGSYNEQFF,TGTGCCAGCAGCTTAACAGGGGGGTCCTACAATGAGCAGTTCTTC
TRBV5-1,NA,TRBJ2-5,TRBD1,CASSPARQGPQETQYF,TGCGCCAGCAGCCCAGCGCGACAGGGACCCCAAGAGACCCAGTACTTC
TRBV5-1,once,TRBJ2-7,NA,CASNHQGEGAEQYF,TGCGCCAGCAATCACCAGGGTGAAGGAGCCGAGCAGTACTTC
TRBV2,NA,TRBJ1-1,NA,CASNTGGMNTEAFF,TGTGCCAGCAATACCGGAGGCATGAACACTGAAGCTTTCTTT
TRBV29-1,NA,TRBJ1-1,NA,CSVEPRKTDMNTEAFF,TGCAGCGTTGAGCCCCGGAAGACCGATATGAACACTGAAGCTTTCTTT
TRBV6-1,NA,TRBJ2-3,TRBD2,CASSESGRADTQYF,TGTGCCAGCAGCGAAAGCGGGAGGGCAGATACGCAGTATTTT
TRBV2,NA,TRBJ2-2,TRBD2,CASTRGLARTGELFF,TGTGCCAGCACTCGAGGACTAGCCCGGACCGGGGAGCTGTTTTTT
TRBV11-1,NA,TRBJ2-5,TRBD2,CASSLSGSGETQYF,TGTGCCAGCAGCCTAAGCGGGAGTGGGGAGACCCAGTACTTC
TRBV28,NA,TRBJ2-1,TRBD1,CASGGTGGYAYNEQFF,TGTGCCAGCGGGGGGACAGGGGGCTATGCCTACAATGAGCAGTTCTTC
TRBV18,NA,TRBJ1-2,TRBD1,CASSPIWTGDGGGYTF,TGTGCCAGCTCACCAATATGGACAGGGGACGGAGGTGGCTACACCTTC
TRBV10-3,NA,TRBJ2-7,TRBD1,CAISEKTGQLHEQYF,TGTGCCATCAGTGAGAAAACGGGACAGTTGCACGAGCAGTACTTC
TRBV7-4,NA,TRBJ1-2,TRBD1,CASTLRGTGDHPEQTGGIGGYTF,TGTGCCAGCACCTTGAGAGGGACAGGGGATCACCCCGAGCAAACCGGGGGTATTGGAGGCTACACCTTC
TRBV6-1,NA,TRBJ2-7,NA,CASRERGDGLYEQYF,TGTGCCAGCAGAGAAAGAGGGGACGGGCTCTACGAGCAGTACTTC
TRBV6-6,NA,TRBJ2-7,NA,CASSPPLASSYEQYF,TGTGCCAGCAGTCCCCCCCTAGCCTCGTCCTACGAGCAGTACTTC
TRBV29-1,NA,TRBJ1-2,NA,CSVATQGFNYGYTF,TGCAGCGTTGCCACACAGGGATTCAACTATGGCTACACCTTC
TRBV11-2,NA,TRBJ1-3,NA,CASSLAQLSGNTIYF,TGTGCCAGCAGCTTAGCACAGCTCTCTGGAAACACCATATATTTT
TRBV10-1,NA,TRBJ2-3,NA,CASSESQGGGTNTQYF,TGCGCCAGCAGTGAGTCGCAGGGTGGTGGCACAAATACGCAGTATTTT
TRBV7-3,NA,TRBJ1-1,NA,CASSFGRNTEAFF,TGTGCCAGCAGCTTCGGTAGAAACACTGAAGCTTTCTTT
TRBV18,NA,TRBJ2-1,TRBD1,CASLPSDRGLVNEQFF,TGTGCCAGCCTCCCTTCGGACAGGGGGTTGGTGAATGAGCAGTTCTTC
TRBV7-2,NA,TRBJ2-5,NA,CASSREWTEETQYF,TGTGCCAGCAGCAGAGAGTGGACAGAAGAGACCCAGTACTTC
TRBV7-9,once,TRBJ2-1,NA,CASSRTWDEQFF,TGTGCCAGCAGCCGGACTTGGGATGAGCAGTTCTTC
TRBV18,NA,TRBJ1-4,NA,CASSPGATNEKLFF,TGTGCCAGCTCACCGGGAGCAACTAATGAAAAACTGTTTTTT
TRBV29-1,NA,TRBJ2-5,NA,CSSLSSYQETQYF,TGCAGCTCATTATCGAGCTACCAAGAGACCCAGTACTTC
TRBV7-9,NA,TRBJ2-1,NA,CASRDFYNEQFF,TGTGCCAGCCGGGATTTTTACAATGAGCAGTTCTTC
TRBV19,NA,TRBJ1-5,NA,CASSGGGNQPQHF,TGTGCCAGTAGTGGCGGCGGCAATCAGCCCCAGCATTTT
TRBV9,few,TRBJ1-2,TRBD1,CASSVGGDSFYGYTF,TGTGCCAGCAGCGTAGGTGGGGACAGCTTCTATGGCTACACCTTC
TRBV14,NA,TRBJ2-3,NA,CASSQDWVGTQYF,TGTGCCAGCAGCCAAGATTGGGTGGGGACGCAGTATTTT